Detailed here is one T cell receptor beta chain. The antigen is not known. This sample was taken from a study of cytomegalovirus exposure and HLA in healthy donors. Whole-study context: The 100 million to 140 million unique TCR beta sequences, from approximately 170 million T cells, were found by an earlier analysis.

In germline, CDR1 is SGHVS, CDR2 FQNEAQ. The CDR3 is made up of 15 amino acids. V was cut by 1 base and J by 2 bases, with 9 bases left in between. Findings and limits, study-wide: A missense DCLRE1C variant was associated with V- and J-gene trimming of TCR beta chains in a later analysis, and an independent cohort replicated the association.

Vbeta (60) and Jbeta (13) primers were used in the PCR. TCRdb keeps only in-frame clones here, not all; method: immunoSEQ multiplex PCR. The repertoire holds around 120,000 clones, with about 80% as singletons. The sequence derives from a young man in good health and CMV-seronegative. The gene calls are TRBV7-8 and TRBJ1-5, with D perhaps TRBD1 (5 bases). The sequenced sample was PBMCs. CDR3: CASSLVSRGNQPQHF. CDR3 bases: TGTGCCAGCAGCTTAGTCAGCAGGGGCAATCAGCCCCAGCATTTT.